The 18 T cell receptor beta chains below all came from one sample that was sequenced in a study of CD8+ T cells in alopecia areata. Treatment noted: oral pan-JAK inhibitor, 5-10 mg twice daily. Sequencing used cDNA as its template, made by extracting RNA and reverse transcribing it. Some clones are missing from TCRdb's copy, which holds only in-frame ones; the method was immunoSEQ multiplex PCR. The sample holds about 280,000 clones; roughly 64% are singletons and the top ten take approximately 1.7%. The sample here was CD4+ T cells sorted from blood, taken at week 24, from a patient treated with tofacitinib. These TCRs come from a human donor with alopecia areata.

This clone was counted only a few times. The chain carries TRBV27 and TRBJ2-3; maybe TRBD1 (6 bases). The V end was cut by 6 bases, the J end by 4 bases, with 11 bases between. Germline CDR1 reads MNHEY; CDR2 reads SMNVEV (reference sequence). The CDR3 length is 13 residues. For the CDR3, the DNA is TGTGCCAGCAGGGTCACAGGGTCAGATACGCAGTATTTT. Its translation is CASRVTGSDTQYF.

This clone came up many times. The V and J genes are TRBV7-8 and TRBJ2-1, with 8 bases identical to TRBD2. This CDR3 contains 17 residues. The V gene end was trimmed by 2 bases and the J gene end by 3 bases; junction bases not matched to a gene: 9. CDR1 is SGHVS and CDR2 is FQNEAQ in the germline V gene. CDR3 DNA sequence: TGTGCCAGCAGCTTATACGCGTCTAGCGGGTTCTACAATGAGCAGTTCTTC. Its protein is CASSLYASSGFYNEQFF.

This clone was counted a few times. V and J are TRBV10-3 and TRBJ1-5, with a tentative D call TRBD1 (6 bases). With 7 bases removed from V and 0 bases from J, the gap between germline ends came to 16 bases. Germline values: CDR1 ENHRY, CDR2 SYGVKD. CDR3 length equals 16 residues. Written as DNA, the CDR3 is TGTGCCATCAATACACAGGGTATTGATAGCAATCAGCCCCAGCATTTT. This translates into CAINTQGIDSNQPQHF.

This clone was seen only a few times. This chain connects TRBV2 to TRBJ2-3, with D perhaps given as TRBD1 or TRBD2 (5 bases each). Trimming removed 7 bases at V and 0 bases at J, with 8 bases between. This CDR3 comprises 13 residues. Germline V gene sequence: CDR1 SNHLY, CDR2 FYNNEI. Here the CDR3 reads CASNRDSTDTQYF. In DNA, the CDR3 is TGTGCCAGCAACCGGGACAGCACAGATACGCAGTATTTT.

The chain is built from TRBV25-1 and TRBJ2-5; the D gene could be TRBD1 or TRBD2 (5 bases each). CDR3 length equals 14 residues. Trimming removed 5 bases from V and 3 bases from J, with 13 bases in between. Looked up from germline, CDR1 is MGHDK and CDR2 is SYGVNS. CDR3 loop: CASSRPGTEETQYF. The CDR3 DNA is TGTGCCAGCAGTCGCCCTGGGACGGAAGAGACCCAGTACTTC.

The CDR3 loop is CASSLQQGMPNSPLHF. The CDR3 DNA reads TGTGCCAGCAGTCTCCAACAGGGAATGCCTAATTCACCCCTCCACTTT. The rearrangement joins TRBV28 to TRBJ1-6; weak D call: TRBD1 (6 bases). V lost 5 bases and J 6 bases, leaving 17 bases between the germline ends. CDR1 is MDHEN, CDR2 SYDVKM, per germline. This CDR3 region has 16 residues.

The chain employs TRBV9 and TRBJ2-3; no firm D call. Between the trimmed V and J ends, which lost 0 bases and 4 bases, there was a span of 12 bases. The CDR3 is made up of 15 amino acids. Germline V gives CDR1 SGDLS, CDR2 YYNGEE. The CDR3 nucleotides are TGTGCCAGCAGCGTAGCTTCGACGTTCGCAGATACGCAGTATTTT. Its protein product is CASSVASTFADTQYF.

The chain has TRBV7-2 and TRBJ2-2; possible D gene TRBD1, 6 bases. Trimming removed 10 bases from V and 2 bases from J, with 14 bases in between. Per the germline V gene, CDR1 is SGHTA and CDR2 is FQGNSA. The CDR3 extends over 14 amino acids. The CDR3: CATKDRTNTGELFF. The CDR3 nucleotides read TGTGCCACCAAGGACAGAACAAACACCGGGGAGCTGTTTTTT.

On this clone: The same CDR3 can be traced to other DNA sequences in this sample. CDR3 in DNA: TGCAGCGTTGGACAGAACACCGGGGAGCTGTTTTTT. Protein: CSVGQNTGELFF. This chain connects TRBV29-1 to TRBJ2-2, with D unclear. From germline, CDR1 is SQVTM and CDR2 ANQGSEA. The CDR3 is 12 amino acids. The V and J ends lost 4 bases and 1 base respectively, with 4 bases between them.

As for this clone: In the same sample, other DNA sequences code for this CDR3. V gene TRBV30 combines with J gene TRBJ2-5; possibly TRBD2 for D (5 bases). CDR1 and CDR2 from the germline V gene are GTSNPN and SVGIG (reference sequence). Trimming took 0 bases from V and 4 from J, leaving 9 bases between them. CDR3 length: 13 residues. The CDR3 sequence: CAWSVRGSETQYF. CDR3 coding DNA: TGTGCCTGGAGTGTCCGAGGGTCAGAGACCCAGTACTTC.

J is TRBJ1-2 and V is TRBV5-6, with D maybe TRBD1 (6 bases). Germline V CDR1 and CDR2: SGHDT, YYEEEE. The CDR3 runs 12 residues. Trimming removed 5 bases at V and 8 bases at J, with 13 bases between. The DNA for the CDR3 is TGTGCCAGCAGTAACAGGGCTAGGGGCTACACCTTC. Amino acids: CASSNRARGYTF.

The sample holds a few counts of this clone. This rearrangement joins TRBV7-9 to TRBJ2-3; possibly TRBD1 for D (6 bases). CDR1 is SEHNR and CDR2 is FQNEAQ in the germline V gene (reference sequence). This CDR3 is 16 amino acids long. Trimming shortened V by 3 bases and J by 2 bases, and 15 bases separated the two germline ends. In DNA, the CDR3 is TGTGCCAGCAGCTTCACTTCGGCAGGGGCCACAGATACGCAGTATTTT. Translating gives CASSFTSAGATDTQYF.

The chain joins TRBV7-8 to TRBJ2-3, with D perhaps TRBD2 (5 bases). Trimming cost V 5 bases and J 1 base, with 10 bases left between them. This CDR3 comprises 14 residues. Looked up from germline, CDR1 is SGHVS and CDR2 is FQNEAQ. The CDR3 loop is CASSTRAGTDTQYF. CDR3 nucleotides: TGTGCCAGCAGCACTAGGGCCGGCACAGATACGCAGTATTTT.

The J gene is TRBJ1-1, the V gene TRBV6-5; 7 positions agree with TRBD1. The J segment lost 3 bases and the V segment lost 6 bases, leaving 4 bases of the junction unmatched. There are 13 residues in the CDR3. Germline loops: CDR1 MNHEY, CDR2 SVGAGI. CDR3 nucleotide sequence: TGTGCCAGCAGGGTACAGGGGCACACTGAAGCTTTCTTT. It codes for CASRVQGHTEAFF.

In DNA form, the CDR3 reads TGCAGCGGTTCGGAATCCTTCTATGGCTACACCTTC. Translated: CSGSESFYGYTF. The rearrangement uses TRBV29-1 and TRBJ1-2; D not certain. The germline V gene has CDR1 SQVTM and CDR2 ANQGSEA. The CDR3 consists of 12 residues. The V gene lost 7 bases and the J gene lost 4 bases, with 13 bases spanning the gap.

This clone was found a few times. The CDR3, as DNA: TGTGCCAGTAGGGGCCGGGATGCCGATGGCTACACCTTC. Translation gives CASRGRDADGYTF. The V call is TRBV19, the J call TRBJ1-2; D unclear. The V end was cut by 6 bases, the J end by 6 bases, with 14 bases between. This CDR3 has 13 amino acids. Per germline, CDR1 LNHDA and CDR2 SQIVND (reference sequence).

CDR3 sequence (DNA): TGTGCCAGCAGTGGGGGACAGCTAATGACCTATGGCTACACCTTC. Amino acid sequence: CASSGGQLMTYGYTF. The chain couples TRBV25-1 to TRBJ1-2; 7 positions match TRBD1. Germline V gene lookup returns CDR1 MGHDK and CDR2 SYGVNS. Germline trimming cut 4 bases from V and 4 bases from J; bases unmatched to any gene: 9. This CDR3 has 15 residues.

This clone was seen more than once but under ten times. This chain connects TRBV2 to TRBJ2-6; 11 bases are a match to TRBD1. Trimming at V came to 5 bases and at J to 3 bases, leaving 6 bases not matched to a gene. This CDR3 spans 17 amino acids. Germline V gene sequence: CDR1 SNHLY, CDR2 FYNNEI. CDR3 DNA: TGTGCCAGCAGTCCTGGACAGGGGGCAGGTGGGGCCAACGTCCTGACTTTC. It codes for CASSPGQGAGGANVLTF.